The 23 T cell receptor beta chains reported below all come from one sample, sequenced in a study of blood T cell repertoires in COVID-19. Data came from immunoSEQ multiplex PCR; TCRdb stores just in-frame clones and leaves some out. This table holds approximately 75,000 clones, 65% to 80% found once. The sequencing input was peripheral blood. Every receptor here comes from a woman older than 75 with active or convalescent COVID-19.

This clone was counted many times. This chain uses TRBV2 with TRBJ2-2, with 7 nucleotides matching TRBD1. The trim removed 7 bases at V and 4 bases at J, leaving 3 bases unmatched. Germline loops: CDR1 SNHLY, CDR2 FYNNEI. The length of the CDR3 is 13 residues. Here the CDR3 DNA reads TGTGCCAGCACCAGACAGGGCACCGGGGAGCTGTTTTTT. The encoded protein is CASTRQGTGELFF.

This chain connects TRBV29-1 to TRBJ1-1; tentatively, D is TRBD1 (5 bases). The CDR3 is 14 residues long. V was shortened by 8 bases and J by 1 base, with 17 bases between the two germline ends. In germline, CDR1 is SQVTM, CDR2 ANQGSEA. The CDR3 loop is CSYRAGGANTEAFF. In nucleotides, the CDR3 is TGCAGCTACCGCGCGGGGGGTGCGAACACTGAAGCTTTCTTT.

This sequence joins TRBV5-1 and TRBJ1-2, with 9 bases matching TRBD1. The V gene end was trimmed by 4 bases and the J gene end by 5 bases; junction bases not matched to a gene: 6. This CDR3 contains 14 residues. Per the germline V gene, CDR1 is SGHRS and CDR2 is YFSETQ. The chain's CDR3 is CASSPATGGYGYTF. The CDR3 DNA reads as TGCGCCAGCAGCCCGGCGACAGGGGGTTATGGCTACACCTTC.

J is TRBJ2-3 and V is TRBV11-2; 13 bases match TRBD2. Germline CDR1 and CDR2: SGHAT and FQNNGV. This CDR3 has 17 residues. Trimming removed 3 bases from V and 3 bases from J; junction bases left unmatched: 6. The CDR3 here is CASSLGTSGAYTDTQYF. The CDR3 DNA reads TGTGCCAGCAGCTTGGGGACTAGCGGGGCGTATACAGATACGCAGTATTTT.

The chain recombines TRBV2 with TRBJ1-1; D is ambiguous. Germline CDR1 and CDR2: SNHLY and FYNNEI. The ends were cut back, 3 bases at V and 2 bases at J, with 10 bases in the middle. This CDR3 is 14 amino acids long. The CDR3 DNA is TGTGCCAGCAGTGAGGTCAGGCTTAACACTGAAGCTTTCTTT. The encoded protein is CASSEVRLNTEAFF. Together with reference TRBV2 and TRBJ1-1, the CDR3 gives the full variable domain: EPEVTQTPSHQVTQMGQEVILRCVPISNHLYFYWYRQILGQKVEFLVSFYNNEISEKSEIFDDQFSVERPDGSNFTLKIRSTKLEDSAMYFCASSEVRLNTEAFFGQGTRLTVV.

V usage is TRBV6-2 or TRBV6-3 and J usage is TRBJ2-1; 10 nucleotides match TRBD2. Trimming at V came to 0 bases and at J to 10 bases, leaving 0 bases not matched to a gene. CDR3 length: 13 residues. Germline V gene data show CDR1 as MNHEY and CDR2 as SVGEGT. The CDR3 bases are TGTGCCAGCAGTTACTCTAGCGGGGGGGAGCAGTTCTTC. Protein: CASSYSSGGEQFF.

This clone came up a few times. The chain joins TRBV5-1 to TRBJ1-3; maybe TRBD1 (5 bases). Per germline, CDR1 SGHRS and CDR2 YFSETQ. Between the trimmed V and J ends, which lost 5 bases and 2 bases, there was a span of 14 bases. The CDR3 is 15 amino acids. The CDR3 DNA follows: TGCGCCAGCAGATCCGACGGGGGGGCTGGAAACACCATATATTTT. Translation: CASRSDGGAGNTIYF.

The chain recombines TRBV6-5 with TRBJ2-2; the match to TRBD1 covers 7 bases. This CDR3 spans 15 amino acids. After removal of 6 bases from V and 1 base from J, the junction contained 5 bases not matched to a gene. CDR1 and CDR2 from the germline V gene are MNHEY and SVGAGI. CDR3 region: CASSRGQRNTGELFF. CDR3 coding DNA: TGTGCCAGCAGCCGGGGACAGAGGAACACCGGGGAGCTGTTTTTT.

The gene calls are TRBV5-1 and TRBJ2-5, with 8 bases that match TRBD1. Trimming at V came to 4 bases and at J to 4 bases, leaving 9 bases not matched to a gene. The CDR3 covers 15 residues. Germline V gene lookup returns CDR1 SGHRS and CDR2 YFSETQ. CDR3 sequence: CASSPRQGLSETQYF. CDR3 nucleotide sequence: TGCGCCAGCAGCCCCCGACAGGGGCTGTCAGAGACCCAGTACTTC.

There are a few counts of this clone. The chain uses TRBV7-9 and TRBJ2-2; 7 nucleotides align to TRBD1. CDR1 is SEHNR and CDR2 is FQNEAQ in the germline V gene (reference sequence). The junction had 4 bases not matched to a gene; V was cut back by 6 bases and J by 6 bases. The CDR3 loop spans 13 amino acids. The CDR3 DNA follows: TGTGCCAGCAGTTCGACAGGGTCCGGGGAGCTGTTTTTT. Its translation: CASSSTGSGELFF.

The sample holds one count of this clone. The V gene is TRBV12-3 or TRBV12-4, the J gene TRBJ2-7, with a weak D call TRBD2 (6 bases). V lost 8 bases, J lost 5 bases, and 16 bases lay in between. CDR3 length: 13 amino acids. CDR3 sequence (DNA): TGTGCCAGCGGGGGAGGTGGGGACCACGAGCAGTACTTC. Amino acid sequence: CASGGGGDHEQYF.

The gene calls are TRBV7-9 and TRBJ1-2; 8 bases match TRBD1. Germline-derived CDR1 and CDR2 are SEHNR and FQNEAQ (reference sequence). V lost 5 bases to trimming and J lost 3 bases; unmatched junction nucleotides: 8. The CDR3 totals 15 residues. The CDR3 DNA reads as TGTGCCAGCAGCGTGGGCCAGGGGGCGGACTATGGCTACACCTTC. Its translation is CASSVGQGADYGYTF.

The chain recombines TRBV12-3 or TRBV12-4 with TRBJ2-5, with D unclear. The CDR3 consists of 11 residues. Trimming pared 6 bases from V and 0 bases from J, leaving 2 bases between. CDR3 sequence (DNA): TGTGCCAGCAGCTACCAAGAGACCCAGTACTTC. This gives the protein CASSYQETQYF.

This chain uses TRBV27 with TRBJ2-3; 8 bases are shared with TRBD2. Germline V gene data show CDR1 as MNHEY and CDR2 as SMNVEV (reference sequence). The trim removed 6 bases at V and 4 bases at J, leaving 15 bases unmatched. This CDR3 contains 17 residues. CDR3 bases: TGTGCCAGCAGGGAAGGAGCGGGGGCAATGGGGGCAGATACGCAGTATTTT. It yields the protein CASREGAGAMGADTQYF.

J is TRBJ2-3 and V is TRBV2; 8 positions match TRBD1. Germline lookup yields CDR1 SNHLY and CDR2 FYNNEI. The J segment lost 0 bases and the V segment lost 6 bases, leaving 8 bases of the junction unmatched. This CDR3 contains 16 residues. CDR3 sequence reads: CASSHGTGPSTDTQYF. The DNA for the CDR3 is TGTGCCAGCAGCCACGGGACAGGCCCTAGCACAGATACGCAGTATTTT.

The V call is TRBV11-3, the J call TRBJ2-1; 12 bases are a match to TRBD2. Germline trimming cut 6 bases from V and 2 bases from J; bases unmatched to any gene: 5. Germline lookup yields CDR1 SGHNT and CDR2 YENEEA. This CDR3 is 16 amino acids long. The CDR3 region is CASSLAGGYTYNEQFF. The CDR3 nucleotides are TGTGCCAGCAGTCTAGCGGGGGGGTACACCTACAATGAGCAGTTCTTC.

The rearrangement links TRBV2 to TRBJ1-2, with D maybe TRBD1 (6 bases). CDR3 length: 14 amino acids. Trimming removed 7 bases at V and 3 bases at J, with 15 bases between. Germline V gives CDR1 SNHLY, CDR2 FYNNEI. In DNA form, the CDR3 reads TGTGCCAGCAAAGGCTTACAGGGCGACTATGGCTACACCTTC. It specifies CASKGLQGDYGYTF.

This clone appeared a few times. The V gene is TRBV7-9, the J gene TRBJ1-5; the match to TRBD1 covers 7 bases. The CDR3 runs to 16 residues. V dropped 5 bases and J dropped 3; count of bases not matched to a gene: 10. Germline values: CDR1 SEHNR, CDR2 FQNEAQ (reference sequence). The CDR3 spells CASSRGTGANNQPQHF. CDR3 DNA sequence: TGTGCCAGCAGCCGCGGTACAGGGGCCAACAATCAGCCCCAGCATTTT.

The chain joins TRBV6-5 to TRBJ1-2; TRBD1 is a possible D gene (6 bases). The germline gives CDR1 MNHEY, CDR2 SVGAGI. The CDR3 is 14 residues long. Trimming took 6 bases from V and 2 from J, leaving 13 bases between them. This chain's CDR3 is CASRLGGSNYGYTF. The CDR3 DNA reads TGTGCCAGCAGATTAGGGGGTTCCAACTATGGCTACACCTTC.

As to this clone: This sample also contains other DNA sequences that code for the same CDR3. This chain joins TRBV11-3 and TRBJ2-5, with TRBD2 matching over 7 bases. This CDR3 spans 13 amino acids. V lost 5 bases to trimming and J lost 4 bases; unmatched junction nucleotides: 4. Per germline, CDR1 SGHNT and CDR2 YENEEA. The CDR3 DNA reads TGTGCCAGCAGCCCCAGCGGGGTAGAGACCCAGTACTTC. Translated: CASSPSGVETQYF.

V and J are TRBV28 and TRBJ2-5; 8 bases agree with TRBD2. Trimming removed 3 bases from V and 6 bases from J; junction bases left unmatched: 9. The CDR3 length is 15 residues. Germline loops: CDR1 MDHEN, CDR2 SYDVKM. The CDR3 nucleotides are TGTGCCAGCAGTTTCTCGAGCGGGGGCCCCCAGACCCAGTACTTC. Translating gives CASSFSSGGPQTQYF.

The chain uses TRBV6-4 and TRBJ2-3, with TRBD2 matching 8 bases. V lost 0 bases and J lost 6; bases outside the gene matches: 8. CDR1 is MRHNA and CDR2 is SNTAGT in the germline V gene. This CDR3 spans 16 amino acids. CDR3 DNA sequence: TGTGCCAGCAGTGACTCGTCGGGGGGGCCTTCCGATACGCAGTATTTT. This sequence encodes CASSDSSGGPSDTQYF.

The rearrangement uses TRBV19 and TRBJ1-1; maybe TRBD1 (5 bases). The CDR3 totals 13 residues. The V end was cut by 3 bases, the J end by 1 base, with 6 bases between. CDR1 and CDR2 from the germline V gene are LNHDA and SQIVND (reference sequence). CDR3 protein: CASSMGQNTEAFF. As DNA, the CDR3 is TGTGCCAGTAGTATGGGGCAGAACACTGAAGCTTTCTTT.